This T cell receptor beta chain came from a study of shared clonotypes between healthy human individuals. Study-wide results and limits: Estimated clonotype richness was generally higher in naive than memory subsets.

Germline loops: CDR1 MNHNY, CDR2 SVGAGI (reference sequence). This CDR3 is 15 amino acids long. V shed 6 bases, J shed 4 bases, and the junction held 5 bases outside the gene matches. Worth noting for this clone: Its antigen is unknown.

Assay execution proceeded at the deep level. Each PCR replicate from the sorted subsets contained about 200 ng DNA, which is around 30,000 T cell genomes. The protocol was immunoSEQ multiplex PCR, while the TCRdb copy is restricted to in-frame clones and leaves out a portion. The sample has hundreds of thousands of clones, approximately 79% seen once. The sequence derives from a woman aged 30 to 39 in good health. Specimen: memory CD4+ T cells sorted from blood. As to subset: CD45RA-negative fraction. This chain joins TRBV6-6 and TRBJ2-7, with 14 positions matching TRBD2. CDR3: CASSLGTSGSYEQYF. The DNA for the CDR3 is TGTGCCAGCAGCCTTGGGACTAGCGGGAGTTACGAGCAGTACTTC.